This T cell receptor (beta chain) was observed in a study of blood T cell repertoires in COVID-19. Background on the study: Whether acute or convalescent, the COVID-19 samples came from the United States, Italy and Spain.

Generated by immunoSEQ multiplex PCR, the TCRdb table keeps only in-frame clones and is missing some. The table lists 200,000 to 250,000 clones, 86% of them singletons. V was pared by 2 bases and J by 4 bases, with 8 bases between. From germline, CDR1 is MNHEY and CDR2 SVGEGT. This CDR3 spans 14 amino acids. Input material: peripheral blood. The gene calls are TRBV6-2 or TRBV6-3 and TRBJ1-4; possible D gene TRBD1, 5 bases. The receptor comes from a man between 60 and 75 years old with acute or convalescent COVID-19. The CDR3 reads CASSYPQDNEKLFF. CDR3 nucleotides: TGTGCCAGCAGTTACCCACAGGATAATGAAAAACTGTTTTTT.